This T cell receptor beta chain was documented in a study of cytomegalovirus exposure and HLA in healthy donors. The PCR contained 60 Vbeta and 13 Jbeta primers. Produced via immunoSEQ multiplex PCR; TCRdb's table is partial and in-frame only. The sample lists around 190,000 clones, around 80% occurring once. Remarks on this clone: No antigen is known for it.

The CDR3 loop spans 13 amino acids. V gave up 0 bases and J gave up 5 bases, with 7 bases separating them. Germline V gene data show CDR1 as WNHNN and CDR2 as SYGVQD (reference sequence). Overall study results and limits: After further analysis at a later stage, roughly 15,000 TCR beta sequences were associated with HLA alleles at 0.05 false discovery rate. Productive status was seen about 90% or about 30% of the time for most TCR beta V segments in an earlier analysis. Around 160 TCR beta chains were listed as cytomegalovirus-associated.

The TCR was taken from a young man in good health and CMV-seronegative. The chain employs TRBV10-1 and TRBJ1-2; D unresolved. Sequencing was carried out using PBMCs. This CDR3 is CASSESSVYGYTF. For the CDR3, the DNA is TGCGCCAGCAGTGAGTCTAGCGTTTATGGCTACACCTTC.